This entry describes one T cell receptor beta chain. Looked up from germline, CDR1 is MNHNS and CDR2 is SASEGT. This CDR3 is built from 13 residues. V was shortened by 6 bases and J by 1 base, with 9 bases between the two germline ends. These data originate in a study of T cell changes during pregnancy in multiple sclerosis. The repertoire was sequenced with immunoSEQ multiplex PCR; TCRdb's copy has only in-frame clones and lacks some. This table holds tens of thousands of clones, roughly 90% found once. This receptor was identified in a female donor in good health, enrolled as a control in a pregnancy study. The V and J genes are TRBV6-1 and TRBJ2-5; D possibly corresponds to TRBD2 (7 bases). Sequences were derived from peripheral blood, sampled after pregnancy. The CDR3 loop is CASSGGPQETQYF. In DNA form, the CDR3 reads TGTGCCAGCAGCGGGGGGCCCCAAGAGACCCAGTACTTC.